This TCR beta chain is drawn from a study of blood T cell repertoires in COVID-19. About the research overall: From T cells, B-cell-depleted T cells, or PBMCs came the material, which was cDNA or gDNA.

Repertoires were generated with immunoSEQ multiplex PCR, while TCRdb's copy carries only in-frame clones and drops some. The sample has about 240,000 clones, around 87% seen once. With V trimmed by 5 bases and J by 5 bases, 3 bases remained unmatched. The CDR3 is 15 residues long. Looked up from germline, CDR1 is ENHRY and CDR2 is SYGVKD. Material: peripheral blood. This sequence joins TRBV10-3 and TRBJ2-3; TRBD2 matches 14 bases. The receptor's source is an older woman with active or convalescent COVID-19. For the CDR3, the DNA is TGTGCCATCAGTCCCGGGACTAGCGGGGGAGATACGCAGTATTTT. Encoded protein: CAISPGTSGGDTQYF.